This TCR beta chain appears in the sequencing data of a study of graft-versus-host responses after intestinal transplantation. The overall study: Recipients underwent multivisceral, liver-intestinal, or isolated intestinal transplants. Findings and caveats of the study: Researchers found GvH clones in recipient marrow, and some showed up first in ileum or blood. Individuals carrying graft-donor T cell macrochimerism showed high graft-versus-host to host-versus-graft clonal ratios in allografts.

With respect to this clone: What it recognizes is unknown.

Measured with immunoSEQ multiplex PCR; TCRdb has only the in-frame clones, and not every one. Of about 99,000 clones listed, less than 90% are singletons. This material consisted of unstimulated CD4+ T cells sorted from spleen or lymph node cells, taken before intestinal transplant. The TCR comes from a human donor who received an intestinal transplant.

The CDR3 coding sequence is TGTGCCAGCAGTTTCGACAGGAGAGGCGAGACCCAGTACTTC. The encoded protein is CASSFDRRGETQYF. The chain is built from TRBV6-1 and TRBJ2-5; D may be TRBD1 (6 bases). The V gene lost 5 bases and the J gene lost 5 bases, with 15 bases spanning the gap. This CDR3 is built from 14 residues. Germline-derived CDR1 and CDR2 are MNHNS and SASEGT.